This T cell receptor beta chain was identified in a study of T cell responses to AZD1222 COVID-19 vaccine. Findings and caveats of the study: White British donors predominated, females outnumbered males, and clonal diversity was possibly underestimated. Compared with day 0, the breadth and depth of the Spike-specific TCR repertoire rose significantly after two doses of AZD1222. Across the whole spike, CD4 TCRs peaked at regions 160-218 and 743-854.

About this clone: What it binds is unknown.

The table came from immunoSEQ multiplex PCR; TCRdb's copy has only in-frame clones and leaves some out. This sample has about 200,000 clones; approximately 94% occur once, and the top ten carry about 1%. The CDR3 has 15 amino acids. Germline V gene lookup returns CDR1 SGHRS and CDR2 YFSETQ. V was clipped by 4 bases and J by 4 bases; unmatched bases: 10. The sequence derives from an adult who received the AZD1222 COVID-19 vaccine. Material: peripheral blood, obtained 28 days after the second AZD1222 dose. The genes are TRBV5-1 and TRBJ1-1, with TRBD1 matching 7 bases. Here the CDR3 reads CASSLRQGGGTEAFF. DNA for the CDR3: TGCGCCAGCAGCCTTAGACAGGGAGGGGGCACTGAAGCTTTCTTT.